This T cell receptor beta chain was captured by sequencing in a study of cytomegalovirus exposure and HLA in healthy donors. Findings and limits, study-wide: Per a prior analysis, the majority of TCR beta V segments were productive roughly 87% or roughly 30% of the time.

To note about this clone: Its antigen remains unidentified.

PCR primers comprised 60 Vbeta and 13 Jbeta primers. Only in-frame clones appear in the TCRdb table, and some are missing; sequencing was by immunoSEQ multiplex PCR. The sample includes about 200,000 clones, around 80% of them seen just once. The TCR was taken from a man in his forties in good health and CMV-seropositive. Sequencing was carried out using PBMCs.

The CDR3 protein is CSVERRATGSFGGYTF. CDR3 bases: TGCAGCGTTGAACGTCGGGCAACAGGGAGTTTTGGTGGCTACACCTTC. The chain uses TRBV29-1 and TRBJ1-2; perhaps TRBD1 as D (6 bases). CDR1 SQVTM and CDR2 ANQGSEA come from the germline V gene. The CDR3 has 16 residues. The V end lost 2 bases, the J end lost 7 bases, and 23 bases lay between the germline ends.